What follows is one T cell receptor beta chain and its context. Its antigen is still unknown. The sample is drawn from a study of beta chain features in type 1 diabetes. All of the isolated RNA was reverse transcribed, so expressed TCRB transcripts were sequenced. Assay used: immunoSEQ multiplex PCR; TCRdb lists only in-frame clones, some missing. The sample carries 250,000 to 300,000 clones, approximately 25% recorded once. Study results and limitations: In every one of the four CD4+ subsets, TCRB CDR3s were moderately but significantly shorter in Type 1 diabetes patients. It was possible that PCR favored shorter templates, equally so in patients and controls. For TCRB rearrangement, an influence of HLA type remained unresolved here.

Using CD45RO/CCR7/CD25/CD127/CD95/CD27, CD4+ naive, central memory, regulatory and stem cell-like memory cells were sorted. Trimming took 5 bases from V and 4 from J; bases not matched to a gene: 5. The CDR3 is made up of 14 amino acids. Germline V lookup: CDR1 SQVTM, CDR2 ANQGSEA. The specimen was naive CD4+ T cells from blood. J is TRBJ2-3 and V is TRBV29-1; 11 bases are shared with TRBD2. The receptor's source is a woman in her twenties or thirties with type 1 diabetes. This CDR3 is CSVLLAGVSDTQYF. The DNA for the CDR3 is TGCAGCGTTCTACTAGCGGGAGTCTCAGATACGCAGTATTTT.